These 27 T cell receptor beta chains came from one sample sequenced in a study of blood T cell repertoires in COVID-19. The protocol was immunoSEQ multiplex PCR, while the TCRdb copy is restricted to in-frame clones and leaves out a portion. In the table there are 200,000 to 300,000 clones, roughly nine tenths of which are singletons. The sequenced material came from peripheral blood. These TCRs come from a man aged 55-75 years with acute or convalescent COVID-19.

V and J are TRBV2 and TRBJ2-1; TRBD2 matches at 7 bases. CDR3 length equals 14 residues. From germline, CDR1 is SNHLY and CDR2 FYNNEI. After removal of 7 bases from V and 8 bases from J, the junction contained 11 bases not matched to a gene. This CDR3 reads CASTGGRLGYEQFF. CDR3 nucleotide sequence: TGTGCCAGCACGGGGGGACGCTTGGGCTATGAGCAGTTCTTC.

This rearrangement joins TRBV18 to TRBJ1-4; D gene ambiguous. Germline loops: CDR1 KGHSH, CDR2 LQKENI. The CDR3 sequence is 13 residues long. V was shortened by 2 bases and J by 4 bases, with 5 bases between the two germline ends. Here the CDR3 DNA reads TGTGCCAGCTCACCAGGGAGTAATGAAAAACTGTTTTTT. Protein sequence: CASSPGSNEKLFF.

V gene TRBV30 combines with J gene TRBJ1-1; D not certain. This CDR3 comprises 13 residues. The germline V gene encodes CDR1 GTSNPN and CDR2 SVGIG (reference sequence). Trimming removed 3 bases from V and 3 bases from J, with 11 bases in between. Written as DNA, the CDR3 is TGTGCCTGGAGCGCCGAGGGCTACACTGAAGCTTTCTTT. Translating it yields CAWSAEGYTEAFF.

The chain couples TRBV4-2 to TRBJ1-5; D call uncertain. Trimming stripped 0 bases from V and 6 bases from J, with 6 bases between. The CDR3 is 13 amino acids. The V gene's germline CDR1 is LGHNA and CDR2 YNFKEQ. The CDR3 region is CASSQDGRQPQHF. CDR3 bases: TGTGCCAGCAGCCAAGATGGGCGTCAGCCCCAGCATTTT.

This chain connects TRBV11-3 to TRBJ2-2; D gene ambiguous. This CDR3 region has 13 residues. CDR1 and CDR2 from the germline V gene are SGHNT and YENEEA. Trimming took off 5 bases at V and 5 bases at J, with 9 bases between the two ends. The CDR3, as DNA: TGTGCCAGCAGCCGAGCGAGTACCGGGGAGCTGTTTTTT. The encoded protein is CASSRASTGELFF.

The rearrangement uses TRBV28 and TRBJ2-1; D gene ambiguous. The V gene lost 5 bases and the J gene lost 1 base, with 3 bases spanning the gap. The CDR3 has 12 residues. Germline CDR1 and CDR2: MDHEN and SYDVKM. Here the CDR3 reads CASSLSYNEQFF. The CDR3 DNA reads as TGTGCCAGCAGTCTGTCCTACAATGAGCAGTTCTTC.

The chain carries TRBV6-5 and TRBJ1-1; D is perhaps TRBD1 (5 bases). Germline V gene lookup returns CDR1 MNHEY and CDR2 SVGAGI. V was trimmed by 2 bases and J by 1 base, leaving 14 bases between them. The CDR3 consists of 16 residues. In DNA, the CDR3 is TGTGCCAGCAGTTACCTCTGGGGGGGAGGGAACACTGAAGCTTTCTTT. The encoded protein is CASSYLWGGGNTEAFF.

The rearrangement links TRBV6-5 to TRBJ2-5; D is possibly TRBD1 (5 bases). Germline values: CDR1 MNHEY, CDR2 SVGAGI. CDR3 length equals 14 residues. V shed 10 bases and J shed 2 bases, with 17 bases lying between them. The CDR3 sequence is CATKKGYTQETQYF. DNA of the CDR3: TGTGCCACCAAAAAGGGGTACACTCAAGAGACCCAGTACTTC.

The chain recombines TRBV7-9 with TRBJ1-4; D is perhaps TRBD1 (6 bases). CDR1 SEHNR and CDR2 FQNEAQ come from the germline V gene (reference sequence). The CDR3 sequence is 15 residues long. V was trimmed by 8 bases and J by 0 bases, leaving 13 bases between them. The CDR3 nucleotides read TGTGCCAGCGCCTCACAGGGCACAACTAATGAAAAACTGTTTTTT. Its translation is CASASQGTTNEKLFF.

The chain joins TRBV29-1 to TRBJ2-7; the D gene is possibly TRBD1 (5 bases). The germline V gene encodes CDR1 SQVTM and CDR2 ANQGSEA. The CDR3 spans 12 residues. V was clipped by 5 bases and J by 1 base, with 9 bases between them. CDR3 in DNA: TGCAGCGTTCATGACAGTTCCTACGAGCAGTACTTC. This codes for CSVHDSSYEQYF.

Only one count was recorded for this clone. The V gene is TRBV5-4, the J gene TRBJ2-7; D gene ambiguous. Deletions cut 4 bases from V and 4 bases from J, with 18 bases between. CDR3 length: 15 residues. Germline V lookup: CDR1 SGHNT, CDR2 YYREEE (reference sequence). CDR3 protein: CASSVTPPNLYEQYF. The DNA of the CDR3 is TGTGCCAGCAGCGTGACTCCTCCGAACCTTTACGAGCAGTACTTC.

The CDR3 is CATSRVASGSYEQYF. For the CDR3, the DNA is TGTGCCACCAGCAGAGTAGCTAGCGGGAGCTACGAGCAGTACTTC. This chain connects TRBV15 to TRBJ2-7, with 10 bases that match TRBD2. V lost 1 base and J lost 3; bases outside the gene matches: 3. The length of the CDR3 is 15 residues. Germline V CDR1 and CDR2: LNHNV, YYDKDF (reference sequence).

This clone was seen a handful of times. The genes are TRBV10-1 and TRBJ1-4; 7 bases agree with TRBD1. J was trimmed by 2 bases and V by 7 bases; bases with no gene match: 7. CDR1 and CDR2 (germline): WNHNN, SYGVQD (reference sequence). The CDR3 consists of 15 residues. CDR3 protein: CASKPRGPTNEKLFF. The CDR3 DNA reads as TGCGCCAGCAAACCTAGGGGGCCGACTAATGAAAAACTGTTTTTT.

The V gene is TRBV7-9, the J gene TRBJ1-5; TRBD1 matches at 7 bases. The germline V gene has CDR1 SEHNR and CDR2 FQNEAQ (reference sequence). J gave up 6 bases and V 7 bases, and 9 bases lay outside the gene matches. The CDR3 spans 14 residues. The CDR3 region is CASTQAGGGQPQHF. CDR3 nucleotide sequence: TGTGCCAGCACCCAGGCAGGGGGAGGTCAGCCCCAGCATTTT.

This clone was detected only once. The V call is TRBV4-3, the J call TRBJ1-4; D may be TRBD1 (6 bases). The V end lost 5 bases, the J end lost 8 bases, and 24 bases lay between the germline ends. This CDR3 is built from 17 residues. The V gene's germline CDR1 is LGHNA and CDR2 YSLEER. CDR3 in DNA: TGCGCCAGCAGCGACGAGTGGGGGGGCGGTGGTAAAGAAAAACTGTTTTTT. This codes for CASSDEWGGGGKEKLFF.

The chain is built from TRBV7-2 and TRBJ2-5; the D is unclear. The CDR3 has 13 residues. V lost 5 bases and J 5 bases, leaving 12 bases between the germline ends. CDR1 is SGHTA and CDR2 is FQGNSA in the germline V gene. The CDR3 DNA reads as TGTGCCAGCAGCCCCCCATCGAGGGAGACCCAGTACTTC. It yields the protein CASSPPSRETQYF.

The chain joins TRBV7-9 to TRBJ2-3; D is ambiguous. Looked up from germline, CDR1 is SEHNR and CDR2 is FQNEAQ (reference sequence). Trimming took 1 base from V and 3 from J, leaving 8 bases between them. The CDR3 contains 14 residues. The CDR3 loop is CASSLGFETDTQYF. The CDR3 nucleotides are TGTGCCAGCAGCTTAGGATTCGAGACAGATACGCAGTATTTT.

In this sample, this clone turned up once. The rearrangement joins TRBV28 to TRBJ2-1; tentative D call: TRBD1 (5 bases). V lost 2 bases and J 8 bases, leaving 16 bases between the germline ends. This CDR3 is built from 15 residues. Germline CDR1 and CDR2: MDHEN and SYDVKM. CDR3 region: CASSLAGKEMDEQFF. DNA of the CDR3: TGTGCCAGCAGTTTAGCAGGGAAAGAAATGGATGAGCAGTTCTTC.

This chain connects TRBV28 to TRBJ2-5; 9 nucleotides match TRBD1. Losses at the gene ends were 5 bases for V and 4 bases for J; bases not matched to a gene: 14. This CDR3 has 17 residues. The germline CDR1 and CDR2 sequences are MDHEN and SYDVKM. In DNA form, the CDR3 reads TGTGCCAGCAGTCTAAGCGCAACAGGGGGCGGGAGAGAGACCCAGTACTTC. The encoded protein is CASSLSATGGGRETQYF.

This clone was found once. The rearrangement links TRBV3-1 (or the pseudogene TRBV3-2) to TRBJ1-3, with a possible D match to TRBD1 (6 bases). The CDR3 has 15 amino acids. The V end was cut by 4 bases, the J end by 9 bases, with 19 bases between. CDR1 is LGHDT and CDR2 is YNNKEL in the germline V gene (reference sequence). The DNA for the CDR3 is TGTGCCAGCAGCCTCCGTGGACAGAGTCCAGGCACCATATATTTT. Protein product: CASSLRGQSPGTIYF.

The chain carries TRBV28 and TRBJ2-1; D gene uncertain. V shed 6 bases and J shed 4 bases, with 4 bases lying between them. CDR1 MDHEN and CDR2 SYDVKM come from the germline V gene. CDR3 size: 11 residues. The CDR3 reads CASSQYNEQFF. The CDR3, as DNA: TGTGCCAGCAGCCAATACAATGAGCAGTTCTTC.

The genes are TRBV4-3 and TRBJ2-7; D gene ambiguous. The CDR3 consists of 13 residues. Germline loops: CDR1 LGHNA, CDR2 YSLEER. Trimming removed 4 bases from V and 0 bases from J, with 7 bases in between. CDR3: CASSRDLSYEQYF. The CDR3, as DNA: TGCGCCAGCAGCCGAGACCTCTCCTACGAGCAGTACTTC.

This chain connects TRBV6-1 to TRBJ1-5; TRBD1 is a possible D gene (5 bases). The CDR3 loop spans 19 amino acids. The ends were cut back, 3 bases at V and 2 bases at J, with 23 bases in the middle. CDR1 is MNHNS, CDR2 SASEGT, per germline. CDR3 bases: TGTGCCAGCAGTGAGTCAGGGAAAAGTATATGGTATGGCAATCAGCCCCAGCATTTT. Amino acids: CASSESGKSIWYGNQPQHF.

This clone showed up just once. CDR3 DNA: TGTGCCAGCAGCGCAAACAGGGGGATGGGGTCAAGCACAGATACGCAGTATTTT. It is translated as CASSANRGMGSSTDTQYF. J is TRBJ2-3 and V is TRBV7-3, with 8 bases lining up with TRBD1. The CDR3 is made up of 18 amino acids. The ends lost 5 bases at V and 0 bases at J; junction bases unmatched: 13. Germline lookup yields CDR1 SGHTA and CDR2 FQGTGA.

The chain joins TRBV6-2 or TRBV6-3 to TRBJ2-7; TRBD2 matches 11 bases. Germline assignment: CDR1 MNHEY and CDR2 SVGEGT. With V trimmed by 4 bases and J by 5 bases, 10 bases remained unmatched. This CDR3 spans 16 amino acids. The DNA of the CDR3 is TGTGCCAGCAGTTCCCTTGCTAGCGGGAGGTCCAACGAGCAGTACTTC. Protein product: CASSSLASGRSNEQYF.

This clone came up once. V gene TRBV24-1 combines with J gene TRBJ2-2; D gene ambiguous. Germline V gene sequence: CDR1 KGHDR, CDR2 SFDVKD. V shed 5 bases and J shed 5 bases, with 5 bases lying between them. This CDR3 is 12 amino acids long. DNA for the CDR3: TGTGCCACCAGTGCCACAACCGGGGAGCTGTTTTTT. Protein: CATSATTGELFF.

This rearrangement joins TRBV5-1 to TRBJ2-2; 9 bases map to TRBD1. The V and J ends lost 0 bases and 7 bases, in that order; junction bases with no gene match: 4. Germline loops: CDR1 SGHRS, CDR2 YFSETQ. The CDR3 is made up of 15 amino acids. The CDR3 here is CASSLDRGQGGELFF. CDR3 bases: TGCGCCAGCAGCTTGGACAGGGGGCAGGGCGGGGAGCTGTTTTTT.